This T cell receptor beta chain is drawn from a study of blood T cells in healthy people across ages. Study as a whole: Capture via template switching afforded approximately one barcoded beta molecule per two T cells.

Overall study findings and caveats: Relative to aged donors, long-lived donors carried more naive CD4+ cells and displayed higher diversity. CMV status of donors was not determined, possibly confounding expanded clonotype changes.

V was pared by 2 bases and J by 1 base, with 11 bases between. Per the germline V gene, CDR1 is MNHNY and CDR2 is SVGAGI (reference sequence). The length of the CDR3 is 15 residues. Collection of ten milliliters of peripheral blood was performed for each donor. Details on this clonotype: Its antigen is not known.

It was with a sample-barcoded 5' primer and a J-beta primer mix that a second PCR of roughly 6 to 12 cycles was run. MiXCR was run by TCRdb on the 5' RACE reads, yielding one entry per CDR3 protein. The sample lists hundreds of thousands of distinct CDR3 sequences; around half were seen once. This clonotype was sampled from an elderly man in good health. The V gene is TRBV6-6, the J gene TRBJ1-1; tentative D call: TRBD1 (6 bases). Sample: blood. The CDR3 nucleotides read TGTGCCAGCAGTTACAACGGACAGACGAACACTGAAGCTTTCTTT. This gives the protein CASSYNGQTNTEAFF.